This T cell receptor beta chain was sequenced for a study of blood T cell repertoires in COVID-19. Profiling relied on immunoSEQ multiplex PCR, and the TCRdb table lists in-frame clones only, not all of them. Of approximately 200,000 clones listed, 80% to 90% are singletons. This clone showed up just once. The trim removed 0 bases at V and 7 bases at J, leaving 16 bases unmatched. The CDR3 consists of 21 residues. CDR1 PRHDT and CDR2 FYEKMQ come from the germline V gene (reference sequence). Sequenced sample: peripheral blood. This TCR was recovered from a human donor with active or convalescent COVID-19. The donor label of this sample is uncertain. The chain carries TRBV13 and TRBJ2-1, with 15 bases lining up with TRBD2. The chain's CDR3 is CASSLGSGLAGGGFGANEQFF. As DNA, the CDR3 is TGTGCCAGCAGCTTAGGATCGGGACTAGCGGGAGGTGGGTTTGGTGCGAATGAGCAGTTCTTC.